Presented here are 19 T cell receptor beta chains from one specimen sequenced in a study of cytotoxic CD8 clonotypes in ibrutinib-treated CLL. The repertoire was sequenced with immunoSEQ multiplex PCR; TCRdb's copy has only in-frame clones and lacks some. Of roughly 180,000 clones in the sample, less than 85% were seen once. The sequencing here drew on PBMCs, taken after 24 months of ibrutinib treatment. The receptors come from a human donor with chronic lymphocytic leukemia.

CDR3 sequence: CASSESRSPGTQYF. CDR3 DNA: TGTGCCAGCAGTGAAAGTCGATCTCCGGGGACGCAGTATTTT. The V and J genes are TRBV6-1 and TRBJ2-3; tentative D call: TRBD2 (5 bases). CDR1 MNHNS and CDR2 SASEGT come from the germline V gene. Trimming took off 2 bases at V and 9 bases at J, with 15 bases between the two ends. This CDR3 spans 14 amino acids.

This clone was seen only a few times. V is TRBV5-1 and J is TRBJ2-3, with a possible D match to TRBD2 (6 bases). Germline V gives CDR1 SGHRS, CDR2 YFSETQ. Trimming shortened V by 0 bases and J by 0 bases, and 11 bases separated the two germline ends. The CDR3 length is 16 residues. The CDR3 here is CASSLGSGGSTDTQYF. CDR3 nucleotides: TGCGCCAGCAGCTTGGGTTCCGGGGGTAGCACAGATACGCAGTATTTT.

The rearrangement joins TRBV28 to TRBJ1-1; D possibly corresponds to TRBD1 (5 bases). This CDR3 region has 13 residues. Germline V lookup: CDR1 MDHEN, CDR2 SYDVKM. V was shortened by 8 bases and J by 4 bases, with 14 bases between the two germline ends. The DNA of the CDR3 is TGTGCCAGCCTCAGGAGGGGTCCCACTGAAGCTTTCTTT. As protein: CASLRRGPTEAFF.

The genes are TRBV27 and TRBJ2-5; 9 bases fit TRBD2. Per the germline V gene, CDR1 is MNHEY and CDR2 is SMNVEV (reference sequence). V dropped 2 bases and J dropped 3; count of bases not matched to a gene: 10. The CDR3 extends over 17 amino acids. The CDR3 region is CASSLQNSGRGKETQYF. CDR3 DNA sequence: TGTGCCAGCAGTTTACAGAATAGCGGGAGAGGGAAAGAGACCCAGTACTTC.

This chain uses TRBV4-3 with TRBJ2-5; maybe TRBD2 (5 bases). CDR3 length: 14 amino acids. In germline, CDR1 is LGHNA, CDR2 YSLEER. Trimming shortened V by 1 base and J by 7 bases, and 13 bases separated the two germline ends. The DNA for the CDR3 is TGCGCCAGCAGCCAAGGCCCGGGATTGTGGACCCAGTACTTC. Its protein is CASSQGPGLWTQYF.

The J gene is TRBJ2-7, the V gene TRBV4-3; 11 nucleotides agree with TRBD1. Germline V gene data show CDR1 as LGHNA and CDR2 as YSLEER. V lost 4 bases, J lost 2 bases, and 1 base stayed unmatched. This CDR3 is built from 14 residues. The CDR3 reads CASSPGQGAYEQYF. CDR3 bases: TGCGCCAGCAGCCCGGGACAGGGGGCCTACGAGCAGTACTTC.

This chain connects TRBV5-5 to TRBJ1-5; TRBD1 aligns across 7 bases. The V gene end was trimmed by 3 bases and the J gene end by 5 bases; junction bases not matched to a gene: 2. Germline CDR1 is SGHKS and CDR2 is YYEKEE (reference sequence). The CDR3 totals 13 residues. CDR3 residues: CASSSQGDQPQHF. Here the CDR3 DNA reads TGTGCCAGCAGCTCCCAGGGGGATCAGCCCCAGCATTTT. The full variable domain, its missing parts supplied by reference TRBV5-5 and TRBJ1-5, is DAGVTQSPTHLIKTRGQQVTLRCSPISGHKSVSWYQQVLGQGPQFIFQYYEKEERGRGNFPDRFSARQFPNYSSELNVNALLLGDSALYLCASSSQGDQPQHFGDGTRLSIL.

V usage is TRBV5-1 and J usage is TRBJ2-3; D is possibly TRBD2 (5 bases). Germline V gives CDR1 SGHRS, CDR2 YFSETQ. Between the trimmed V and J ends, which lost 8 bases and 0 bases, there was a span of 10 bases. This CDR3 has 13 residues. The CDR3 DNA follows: TGCGCCAGTGGACTTACAAGCACAGATACGCAGTATTTT. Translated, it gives CASGLTSTDTQYF.

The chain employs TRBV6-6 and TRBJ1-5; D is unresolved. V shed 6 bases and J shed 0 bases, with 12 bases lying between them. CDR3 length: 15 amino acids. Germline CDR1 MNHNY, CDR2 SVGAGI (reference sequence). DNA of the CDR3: TGTGCCAGCAGGCTGGACGGTCCTAGCAATCAGCCCCAGCATTTT. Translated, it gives CASRLDGPSNQPQHF.

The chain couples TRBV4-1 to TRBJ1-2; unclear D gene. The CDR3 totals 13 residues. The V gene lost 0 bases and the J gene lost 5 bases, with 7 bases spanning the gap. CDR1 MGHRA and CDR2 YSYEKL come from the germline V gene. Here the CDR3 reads CASSQDLQYGYTF. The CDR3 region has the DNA TGCGCCAGCAGCCAAGATCTCCAGTATGGCTACACCTTC.

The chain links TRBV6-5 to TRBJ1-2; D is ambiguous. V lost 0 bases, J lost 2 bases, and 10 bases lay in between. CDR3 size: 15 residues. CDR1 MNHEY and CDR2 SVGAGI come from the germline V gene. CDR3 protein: CASSYSRHSNYGYTF. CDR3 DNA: TGTGCCAGCAGTTACTCGAGACACTCCAACTATGGCTACACCTTC.

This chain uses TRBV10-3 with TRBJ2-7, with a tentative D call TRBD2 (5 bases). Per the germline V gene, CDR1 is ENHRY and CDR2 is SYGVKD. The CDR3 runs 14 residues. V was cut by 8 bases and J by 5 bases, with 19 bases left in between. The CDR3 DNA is TGTGCCATCGGACTGAGGGCAGGCCCCGACGAGCAGTACTTC. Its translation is CAIGLRAGPDEQYF.

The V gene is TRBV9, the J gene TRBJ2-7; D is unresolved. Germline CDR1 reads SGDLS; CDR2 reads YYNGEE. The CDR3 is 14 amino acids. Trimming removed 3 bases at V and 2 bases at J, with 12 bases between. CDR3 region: CASSAQAGAYEQYF. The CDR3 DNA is TGTGCCAGCAGCGCCCAGGCCGGCGCCTACGAGCAGTACTTC.

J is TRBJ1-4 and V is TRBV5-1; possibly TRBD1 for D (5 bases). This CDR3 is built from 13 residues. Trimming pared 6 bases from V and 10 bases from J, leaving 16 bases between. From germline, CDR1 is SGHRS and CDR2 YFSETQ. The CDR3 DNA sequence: TGCGCCAGCACGCCGGCGGGGGAGGGAAAACTGTTTTTT. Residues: CASTPAGEGKLFF.

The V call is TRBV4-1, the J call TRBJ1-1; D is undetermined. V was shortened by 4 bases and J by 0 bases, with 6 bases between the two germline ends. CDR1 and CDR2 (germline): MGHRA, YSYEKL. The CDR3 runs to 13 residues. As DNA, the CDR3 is TGCGCCAGCAGCCCCTACATGAACACTGAAGCTTTCTTT. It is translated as CASSPYMNTEAFF.

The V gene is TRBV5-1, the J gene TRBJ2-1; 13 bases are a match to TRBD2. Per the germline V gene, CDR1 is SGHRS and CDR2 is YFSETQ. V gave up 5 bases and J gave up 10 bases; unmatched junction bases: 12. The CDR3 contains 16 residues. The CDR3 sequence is CASRSAGLAGVGEQFF. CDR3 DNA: TGCGCCAGCAGGTCGGCAGGACTAGCGGGAGTAGGAGAGCAGTTCTTC.

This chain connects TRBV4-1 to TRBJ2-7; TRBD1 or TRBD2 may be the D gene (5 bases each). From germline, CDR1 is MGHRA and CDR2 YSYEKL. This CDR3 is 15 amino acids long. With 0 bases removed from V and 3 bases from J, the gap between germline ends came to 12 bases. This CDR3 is CASSQDGGSYYEQYF. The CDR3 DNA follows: TGCGCCAGCAGCCAAGATGGGGGATCCTACTACGAGCAGTACTTC.

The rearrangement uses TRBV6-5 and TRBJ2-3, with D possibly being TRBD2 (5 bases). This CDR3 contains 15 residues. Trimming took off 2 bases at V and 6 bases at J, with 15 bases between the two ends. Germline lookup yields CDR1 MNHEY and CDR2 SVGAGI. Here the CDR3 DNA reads TGTGCCAGCAGTTACCCCCGGCTAGCCTCGGATACGCAGTATTTT. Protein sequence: CASSYPRLASDTQYF.

For the CDR3, the DNA is TGTGCCTGGAGTGTGGTGGGTAGTGGCTACACCTTC. This encodes CAWSVVGSGYTF. The chain links TRBV30 to TRBJ1-2, with D uncertain. This CDR3 comprises 12 residues. CDR1 and CDR2 from the germline V gene are GTSNPN and SVGIG (reference sequence). V lost 0 bases and J 7 bases, leaving 9 bases between the germline ends.